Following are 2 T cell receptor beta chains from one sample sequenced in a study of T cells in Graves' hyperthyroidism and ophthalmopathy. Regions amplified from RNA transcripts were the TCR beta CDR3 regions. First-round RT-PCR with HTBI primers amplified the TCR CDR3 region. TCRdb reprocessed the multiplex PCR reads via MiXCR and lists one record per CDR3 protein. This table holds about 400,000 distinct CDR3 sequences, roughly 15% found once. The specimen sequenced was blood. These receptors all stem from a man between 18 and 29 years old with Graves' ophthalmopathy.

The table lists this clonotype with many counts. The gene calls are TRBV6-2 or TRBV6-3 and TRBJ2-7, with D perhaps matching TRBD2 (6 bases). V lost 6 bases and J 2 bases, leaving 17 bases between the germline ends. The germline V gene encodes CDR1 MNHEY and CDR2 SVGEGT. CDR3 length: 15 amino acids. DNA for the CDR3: TGTGCCAGCAGAGTGTTGGGGGGAATTCCCTACGAGCAGTACTTC. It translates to CASRVLGGIPYEQYF.

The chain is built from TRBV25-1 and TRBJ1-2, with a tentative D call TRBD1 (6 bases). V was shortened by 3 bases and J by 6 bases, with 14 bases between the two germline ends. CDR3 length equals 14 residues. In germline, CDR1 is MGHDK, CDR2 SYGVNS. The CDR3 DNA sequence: TGTGCCAGCAGTGATGGGGGCTTAGACCATGGCTACACCTTC. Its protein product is CASSDGGLDHGYTF.